Listed below are T cell receptor beta chains from one sample, sequenced in a study of blood T cell repertoires in COVID-19. Measured with immunoSEQ multiplex PCR; TCRdb has only the in-frame clones, and not every one. This sample has some 120,000 clones, with about 84% found just once. The sequenced sample consisted of peripheral blood. All receptors come from an older woman with acute or convalescent COVID-19. CDR3s include the opening cysteine and the closing phenylalanine or tryptophan. A D gene is named only where the DNA matches it firmly. Not all rows give a size; the values are once, few, many and, for expanded clones, a class.

abundance,v_gene,d_gene,j_gene,CDR3aa,CDR3nt
-,TRBV5-1,-,TRBJ1-1,CASSRWGTTGNTEAFF,TGCGCCAGCAGCCGGTGGGGCACTACTGGGAACACTGAAGCTTTCTTT
-,TRBV19,-,TRBJ1-1,CASSILSDTEAFF,TGTGCCAGTAGTATTTTGTCGGACACTGAAGCTTTCTTT
-,TRBV12-5,TRBD1,TRBJ1-4,CASGSDRGAGEKLFF,TGTGCTAGTGGATCTGACAGGGGAGCAGGAGAAAAACTGTTTTTT
-,TRBV6-5,TRBD1,TRBJ1-3,CASSYGGTGVGNTIYF,TGTGCCAGCAGTTATGGGGGCACAGGGGTAGGAAACACCATATATTTT
once,TRBV12-3/TRBV12-4,-,TRBJ1-2,CASSRGYYGYTF,TGTGCCAGCAGTAGGGGTTACTATGGCTACACCTTC
-,TRBV6-5,-,TRBJ1-1,CASSYGGGTEAFF,TGTGCCAGCAGTTACGGGGGAGGGACTGAAGCTTTCTTT
-,TRBV6-5,TRBD1,TRBJ1-2,CASSREQGARGYTF,TGTGCCAGCAGTCGGGAACAGGGGGCGCGTGGCTACACCTTC
-,TRBV6-1,-,TRBJ2-7,CASSEPNRYAYEQYF,TGTGCCAGCAGTGAACCCAACAGATACGCCTACGAGCAGTACTTC
-,TRBV29-1,-,TRBJ2-7,CSVTEVRSYEQYF,TGCAGCGTGACAGAGGTACGCTCCTACGAGCAGTACTTC
-,TRBV6-5,-,TRBJ1-1,CASRPTENTEAFF,TGTGCCAGCAGACCGACAGAAAACACTGAAGCTTTCTTT
-,TRBV24-1,TRBD1,TRBJ2-5,CATSDSGTGRETQYF,TGTGCCACCAGTGATTCCGGGACAGGGAGGGAGACCCAGTACTTC
-,TRBV12-3/TRBV12-4,TRBD1,TRBJ1-2,CASSQGEGGYTF,TGTGCCAGCAGTCAGGGGGAAGGGGGCTACACCTTC
-,TRBV7-3,-,TRBJ1-1,CASSSHSSSTEAFF,TGTGCCAGCAGCTCCCACAGCTCCTCCACTGAAGCTTTCTTT
-,TRBV6-5,-,TRBJ1-5,CASRTESQPQHF,TGTGCCAGCAGGACAGAGAGTCAGCCCCAGCATTTT
once,TRBV2,-,TRBJ1-2,CASTGTLQGYGYTF,TGTGCCAGCACCGGAACCCTACAGGGCTATGGCTACACCTTC
-,TRBV27,-,TRBJ1-1,CASSTGGAGDTEAFF,TGTGCCAGCAGTACCGGTGGGGCTGGAGACACTGAAGCTTTCTTT
-,TRBV10-3,TRBD1,TRBJ2-1,CAISDLVRQGAGEQFF,TGTGCCATCAGTGATTTGGTAAGACAGGGGGCAGGTGAGCAGTTCTTC
-,TRBV2,TRBD1,TRBJ1-4,CASNGQGAVTNEKLFF,TGTGCCAGCAACGGACAGGGGGCTGTCACTAATGAAAAACTGTTTTTT
-,TRBV11-3,TRBD2,TRBJ2-1,CASSTSGGEQFF,TGTGCCAGCAGCACTAGCGGGGGTGAGCAGTTCTTC